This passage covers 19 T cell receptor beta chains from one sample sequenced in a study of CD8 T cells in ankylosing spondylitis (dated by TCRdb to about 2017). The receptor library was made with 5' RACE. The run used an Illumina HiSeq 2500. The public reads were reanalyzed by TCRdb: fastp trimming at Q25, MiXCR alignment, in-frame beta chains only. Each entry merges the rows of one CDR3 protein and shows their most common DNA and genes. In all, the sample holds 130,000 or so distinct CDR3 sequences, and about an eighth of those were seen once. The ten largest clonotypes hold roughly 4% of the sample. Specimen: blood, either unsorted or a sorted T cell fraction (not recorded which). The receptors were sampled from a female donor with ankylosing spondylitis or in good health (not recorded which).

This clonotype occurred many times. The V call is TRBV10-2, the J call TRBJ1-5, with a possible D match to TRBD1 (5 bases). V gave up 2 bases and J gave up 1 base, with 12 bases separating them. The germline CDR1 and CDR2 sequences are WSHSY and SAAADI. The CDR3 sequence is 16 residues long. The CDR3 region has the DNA TGCGCCAGCAGTGAGCGAGGAGGGGCAAGCAATCAGCCCCAGCATTTT. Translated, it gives CASSERGGASNQPQHF.

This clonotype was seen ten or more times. The CDR3 loop is CASSRYHSEKLFF. CDR3 sequence (DNA): TGCGCCAGCAGCCGGTATCACAGCGAAAAACTGTTTTTT. This sequence joins TRBV4-1 and TRBJ1-4; D gene unclear. Trimming stripped 4 bases from V and 8 bases from J, with 11 bases between. The germline gives CDR1 MGHRA, CDR2 YSYEKL. The CDR3 contains 13 residues.

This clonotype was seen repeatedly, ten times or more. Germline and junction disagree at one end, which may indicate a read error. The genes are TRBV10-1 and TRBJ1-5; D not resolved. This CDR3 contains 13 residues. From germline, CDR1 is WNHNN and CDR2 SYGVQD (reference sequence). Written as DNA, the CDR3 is TGTGCCAGCAGCGGAGGGCCGAATCAGCCCCAGCATTTT. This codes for CASSGGPNQPQHF.

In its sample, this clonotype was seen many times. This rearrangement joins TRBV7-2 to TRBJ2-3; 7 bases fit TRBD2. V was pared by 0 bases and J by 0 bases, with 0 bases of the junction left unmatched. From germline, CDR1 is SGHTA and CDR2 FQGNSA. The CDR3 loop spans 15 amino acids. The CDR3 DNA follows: TGTGCCAGCAGCTTAGCGGGACTAAGCACAGATACGCAGTATTTT. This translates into CASSLAGLSTDTQYF.

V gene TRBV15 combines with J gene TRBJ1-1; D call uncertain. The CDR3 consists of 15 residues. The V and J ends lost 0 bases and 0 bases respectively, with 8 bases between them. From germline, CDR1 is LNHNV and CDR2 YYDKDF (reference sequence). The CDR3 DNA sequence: TGTGCCACCAGCAGAGACCGGCGGTTGAACACTGAAGCTTTCTTT. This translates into CATSRDRRLNTEAFF.

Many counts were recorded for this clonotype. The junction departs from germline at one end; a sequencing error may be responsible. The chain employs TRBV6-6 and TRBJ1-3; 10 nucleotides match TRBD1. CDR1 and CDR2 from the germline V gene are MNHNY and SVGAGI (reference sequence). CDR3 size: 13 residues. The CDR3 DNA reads TGTGCCAGCAGTTACTCACCATCTGGGACAGGGGATTTT. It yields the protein CASSYSPSGTGDF.

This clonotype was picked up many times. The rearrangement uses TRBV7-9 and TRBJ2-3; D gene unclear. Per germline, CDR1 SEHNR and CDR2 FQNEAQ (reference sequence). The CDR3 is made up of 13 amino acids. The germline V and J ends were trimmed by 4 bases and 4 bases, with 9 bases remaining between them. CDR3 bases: TGTGCCAGCAGCTCAGGCGGTTCAGATACGCAGTATTTT. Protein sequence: CASSSGGSDTQYF.

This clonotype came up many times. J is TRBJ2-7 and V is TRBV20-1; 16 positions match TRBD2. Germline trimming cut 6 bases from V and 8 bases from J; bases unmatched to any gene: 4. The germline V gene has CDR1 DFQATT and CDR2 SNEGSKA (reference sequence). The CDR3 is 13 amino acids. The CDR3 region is CSAGLAGGVQQYF. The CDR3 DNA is TGCAGTGCGGGACTAGCGGGAGGGGTGCAGCAGTACTTC.

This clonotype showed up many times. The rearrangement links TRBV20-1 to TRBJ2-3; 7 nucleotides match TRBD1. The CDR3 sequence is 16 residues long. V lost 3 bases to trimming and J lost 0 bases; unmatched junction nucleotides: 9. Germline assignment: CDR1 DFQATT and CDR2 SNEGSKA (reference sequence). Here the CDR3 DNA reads TGCAGTGCTAGGTCCCCGACAGGGCGAAGCACAGATACGCAGTATTTT. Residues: CSARSPTGRSTDTQYF.

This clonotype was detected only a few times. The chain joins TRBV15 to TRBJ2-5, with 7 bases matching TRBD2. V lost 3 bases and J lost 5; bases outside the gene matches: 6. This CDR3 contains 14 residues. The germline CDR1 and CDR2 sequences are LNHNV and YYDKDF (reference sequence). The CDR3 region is CATSSGGSGETQYF. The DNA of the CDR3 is TGTGCCACCAGCAGCGGGGGGTCCGGGGAGACCCAGTACTTC.

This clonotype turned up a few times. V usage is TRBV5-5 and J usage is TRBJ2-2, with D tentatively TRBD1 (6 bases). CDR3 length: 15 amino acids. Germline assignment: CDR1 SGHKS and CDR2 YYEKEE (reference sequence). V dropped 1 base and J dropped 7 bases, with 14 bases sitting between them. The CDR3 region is CASSLNRDVYGELFF. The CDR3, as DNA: TGTGCCAGCAGCTTGAACAGGGATGTTTACGGGGAGCTGTTTTTT.

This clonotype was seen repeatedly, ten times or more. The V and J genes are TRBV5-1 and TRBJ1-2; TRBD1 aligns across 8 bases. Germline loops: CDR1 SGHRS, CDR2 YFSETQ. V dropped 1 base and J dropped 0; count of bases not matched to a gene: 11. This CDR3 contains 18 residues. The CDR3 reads CASSLSQGANSANYGYTF. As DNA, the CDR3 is TGCGCCAGCAGCTTGAGCCAGGGGGCAAATTCAGCTAACTATGGCTACACCTTC.

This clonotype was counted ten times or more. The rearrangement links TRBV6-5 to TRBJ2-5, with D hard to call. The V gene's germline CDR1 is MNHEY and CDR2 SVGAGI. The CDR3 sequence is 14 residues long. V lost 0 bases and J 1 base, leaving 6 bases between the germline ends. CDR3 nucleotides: TGTGCCAGCAGTTACTCAGACGCCCAAGAGACCCAGTACTTC. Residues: CASSYSDAQETQYF.

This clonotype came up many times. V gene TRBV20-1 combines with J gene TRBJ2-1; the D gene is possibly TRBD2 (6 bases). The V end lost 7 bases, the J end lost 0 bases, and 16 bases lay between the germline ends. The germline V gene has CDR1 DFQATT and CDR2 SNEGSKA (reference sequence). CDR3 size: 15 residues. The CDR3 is CSVLSGGNSYNEQFF. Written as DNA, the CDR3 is TGCAGTGTCCTTAGCGGCGGGAACTCCTACAATGAGCAGTTCTTC.

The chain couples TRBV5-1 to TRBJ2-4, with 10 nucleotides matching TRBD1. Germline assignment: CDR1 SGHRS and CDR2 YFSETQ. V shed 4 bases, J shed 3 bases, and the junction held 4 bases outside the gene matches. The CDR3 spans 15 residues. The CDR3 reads CASSKTGGSKNIQYF. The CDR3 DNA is TGCGCCAGCAGCAAGACAGGGGGCAGCAAAAACATTCAGTACTTC.

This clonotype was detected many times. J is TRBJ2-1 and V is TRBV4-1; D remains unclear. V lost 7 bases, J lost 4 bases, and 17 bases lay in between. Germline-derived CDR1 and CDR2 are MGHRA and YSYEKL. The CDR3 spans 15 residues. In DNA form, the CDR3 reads TGCGCCAGCACGCTCACCCAGTCCGCTTACAATGAGCAGTTCTTC. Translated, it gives CASTLTQSAYNEQFF.

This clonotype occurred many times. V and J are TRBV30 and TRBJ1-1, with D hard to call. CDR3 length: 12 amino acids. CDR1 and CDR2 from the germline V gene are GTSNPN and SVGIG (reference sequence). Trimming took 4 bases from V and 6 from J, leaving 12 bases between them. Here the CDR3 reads CAWTPWLAEAFF. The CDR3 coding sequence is TGTGCCTGGACTCCTTGGTTGGCTGAAGCTTTCTTT.

For the CDR3, the DNA is TGTGCCAGCAGCCCCCCAGGGTCGAGAGAAAAACTGTTTTTT. Its translation is CASSPPGSREKLFF. The chain combines TRBV28 with TRBJ1-4; D might be TRBD1 (5 bases). This CDR3 region has 14 residues. V was trimmed by 6 bases and J by 8 bases, leaving 16 bases between them. Germline loops: CDR1 MDHEN, CDR2 SYDVKM.

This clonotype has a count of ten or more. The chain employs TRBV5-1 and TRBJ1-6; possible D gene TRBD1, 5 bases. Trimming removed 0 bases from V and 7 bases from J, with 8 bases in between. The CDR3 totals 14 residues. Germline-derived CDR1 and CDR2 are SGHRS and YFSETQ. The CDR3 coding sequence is TGCGCCAGCAGCTTGGCGACAGCGAATTCACCCCTCCACTTT. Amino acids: CASSLATANSPLHF.